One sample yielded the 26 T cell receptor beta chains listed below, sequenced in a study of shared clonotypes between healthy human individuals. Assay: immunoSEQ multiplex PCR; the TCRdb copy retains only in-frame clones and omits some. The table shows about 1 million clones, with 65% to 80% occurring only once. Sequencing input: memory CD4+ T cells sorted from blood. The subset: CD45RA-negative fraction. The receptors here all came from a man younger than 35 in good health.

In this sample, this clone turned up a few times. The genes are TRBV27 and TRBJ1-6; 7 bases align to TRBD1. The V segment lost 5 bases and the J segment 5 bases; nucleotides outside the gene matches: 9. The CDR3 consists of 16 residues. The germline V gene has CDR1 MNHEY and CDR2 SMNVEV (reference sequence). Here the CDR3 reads CASSPQGGQDNSPLHF. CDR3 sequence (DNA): TGTGCCAGCAGTCCTCAGGGGGGCCAAGATAATTCACCCCTCCACTTT.

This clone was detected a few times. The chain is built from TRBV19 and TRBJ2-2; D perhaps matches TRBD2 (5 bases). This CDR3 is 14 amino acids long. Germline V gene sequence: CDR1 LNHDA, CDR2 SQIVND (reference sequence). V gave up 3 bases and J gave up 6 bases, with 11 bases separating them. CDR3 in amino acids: CASSILLRAGELFF. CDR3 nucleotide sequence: TGTGCCAGTAGTATTCTTTTGAGGGCCGGGGAGCTGTTTTTT.

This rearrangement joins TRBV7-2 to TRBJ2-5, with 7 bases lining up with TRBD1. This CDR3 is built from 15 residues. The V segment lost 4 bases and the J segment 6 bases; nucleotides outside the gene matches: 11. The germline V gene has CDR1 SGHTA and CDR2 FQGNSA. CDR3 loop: CASSSGTVEGQTQYF. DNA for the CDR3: TGTGCCAGCAGCTCTGGGACAGTAGAAGGGCAGACCCAGTACTTC. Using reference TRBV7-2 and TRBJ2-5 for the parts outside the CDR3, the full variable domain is GAGVSQSPSNKVTEKGKDVELRCDPISGHTALYWYRQSLGQGLEFLIYFQGNSAPDKSGLPSDRFSAERTGGSVSTLTIQRTQQEDSAVYLCASSSGTVEGQTQYFGPGTRLLVL.

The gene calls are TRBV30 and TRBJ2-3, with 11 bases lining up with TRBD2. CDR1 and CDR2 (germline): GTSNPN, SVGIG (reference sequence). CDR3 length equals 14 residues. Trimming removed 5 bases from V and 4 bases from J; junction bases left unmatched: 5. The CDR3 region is CAWRTSGLPDTQYF. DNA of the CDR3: TGTGCCTGGCGGACTAGCGGGCTTCCAGATACGCAGTATTTT.

DNA of the CDR3: TGTGCCAGCAGCGACGGTTGGGGGGACTCACCCCTCCACTTT. Amino acid sequence: CASSDGWGDSPLHF. The chain employs TRBV9 and TRBJ1-6; a possible D gene is TRBD1 (5 bases). Trimming pared 3 bases from V and 10 bases from J, leaving 14 bases between. There are 14 residues in the CDR3. Germline CDR1 reads SGDLS; CDR2 reads YYNGEE.

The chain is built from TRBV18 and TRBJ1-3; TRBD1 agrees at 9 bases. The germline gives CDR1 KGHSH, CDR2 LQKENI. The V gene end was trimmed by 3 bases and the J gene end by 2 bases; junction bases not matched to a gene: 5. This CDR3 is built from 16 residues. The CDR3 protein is CASSPNRGPAGNTIYF. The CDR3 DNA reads TGTGCCAGCTCACCTAACAGGGGGCCGGCTGGAAACACCATATATTTT.

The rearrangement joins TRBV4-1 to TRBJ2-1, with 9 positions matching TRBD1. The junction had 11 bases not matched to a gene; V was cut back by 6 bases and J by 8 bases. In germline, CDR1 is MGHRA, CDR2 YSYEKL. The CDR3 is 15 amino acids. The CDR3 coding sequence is TGCGCCAGCAGGCGACCGGGACAGGGATTCGATGAGCAGTTCTTC. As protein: CASRRPGQGFDEQFF.

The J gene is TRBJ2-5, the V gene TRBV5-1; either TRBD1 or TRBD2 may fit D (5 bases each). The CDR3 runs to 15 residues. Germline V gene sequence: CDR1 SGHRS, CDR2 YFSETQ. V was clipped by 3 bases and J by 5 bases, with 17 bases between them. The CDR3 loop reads CASSSGTSTRETQYF. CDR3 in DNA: TGCGCCAGCAGCTCAGGGACCTCCACCCGGGAGACCCAGTACTTC.

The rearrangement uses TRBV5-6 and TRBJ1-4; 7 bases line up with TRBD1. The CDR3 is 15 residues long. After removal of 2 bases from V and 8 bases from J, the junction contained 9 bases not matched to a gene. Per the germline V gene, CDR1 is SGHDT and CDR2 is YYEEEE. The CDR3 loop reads CASSLSQGVAEKLFF. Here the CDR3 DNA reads TGTGCCAGCAGCTTAAGTCAGGGGGTCGCGGAAAAACTGTTTTTT.

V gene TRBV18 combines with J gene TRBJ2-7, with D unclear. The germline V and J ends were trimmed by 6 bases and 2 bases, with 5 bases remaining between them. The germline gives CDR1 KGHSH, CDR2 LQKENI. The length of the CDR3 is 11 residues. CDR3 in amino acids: CASSSAYEQYF. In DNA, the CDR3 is TGTGCCAGCTCTTCCGCCTACGAGCAGTACTTC.

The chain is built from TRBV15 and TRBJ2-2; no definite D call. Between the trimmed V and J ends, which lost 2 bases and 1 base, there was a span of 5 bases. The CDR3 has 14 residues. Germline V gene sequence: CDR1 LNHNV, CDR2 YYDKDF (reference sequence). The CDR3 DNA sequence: TGTGCCACCAGCAGAAGGTGGAACACCGGGGAGCTGTTTTTT. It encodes CATSRRWNTGELFF. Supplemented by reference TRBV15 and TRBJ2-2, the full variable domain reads DAMVIQNPRYQVTQFGKPVTLSCSQTLNHNVMYWYQQKSSQAPKLLFHYYDKDFNNEADTPDNFQSRRPNTSFCFLDIRSPGLGDTAMYLCATSRRWNTGELFFGEGSRLTVL.

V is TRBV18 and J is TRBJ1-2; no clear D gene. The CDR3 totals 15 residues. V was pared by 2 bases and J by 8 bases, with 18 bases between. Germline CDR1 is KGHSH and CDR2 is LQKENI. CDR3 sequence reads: CASSPEEGVRKGYTF. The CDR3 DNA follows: TGTGCCAGCTCACCAGAGGAGGGCGTTCGAAAGGGCTACACCTTC.

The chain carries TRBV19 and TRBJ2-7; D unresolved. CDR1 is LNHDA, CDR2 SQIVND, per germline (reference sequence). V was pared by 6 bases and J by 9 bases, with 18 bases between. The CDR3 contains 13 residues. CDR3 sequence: CASSDNTGTSQYF. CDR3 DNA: TGTGCCAGTAGCGACAACACGGGCACGTCGCAGTACTTC.

CDR3 protein: CASSQSLGEGTTQHF. The CDR3 coding sequence is TGTGCCAGCTCCCAAAGTCTTGGGGAGGGGACGACCCAGCATTTT. J is TRBJ1-5 and V is TRBV18, with a possible D match to TRBD1 (5 bases). The V gene's germline CDR1 is KGHSH and CDR2 LQKENI. Trimming removed 6 bases at V and 11 bases at J, with 23 bases between. This CDR3 region has 15 residues.

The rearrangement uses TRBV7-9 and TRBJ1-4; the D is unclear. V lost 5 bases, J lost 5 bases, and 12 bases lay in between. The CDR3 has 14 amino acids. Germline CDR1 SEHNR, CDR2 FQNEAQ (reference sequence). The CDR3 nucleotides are TGTGCCAGCAGCCCATCGGACGTAAATGAAAAACTGTTTTTT. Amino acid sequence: CASSPSDVNEKLFF.

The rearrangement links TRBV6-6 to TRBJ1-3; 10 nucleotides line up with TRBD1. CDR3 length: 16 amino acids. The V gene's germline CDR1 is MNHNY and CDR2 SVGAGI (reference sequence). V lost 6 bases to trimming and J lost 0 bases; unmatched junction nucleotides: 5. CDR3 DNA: TGTGCCAGCAGGTCGGGACAGGGGACCTCTGGAAACACCATATATTTT. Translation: CASRSGQGTSGNTIYF.

Written as DNA, the CDR3 is TGTGCCAGCCAAGTAAGGGAGCTTCCAGATACGCAGTATTTT. Encoded protein: CASQVRELPDTQYF. The gene calls are TRBV19 and TRBJ2-3; D perhaps matches TRBD2 (5 bases). V lost 9 bases, J lost 4 bases, and 17 bases lay in between. The CDR3 consists of 14 residues. Germline V lookup: CDR1 LNHDA, CDR2 SQIVND (reference sequence).

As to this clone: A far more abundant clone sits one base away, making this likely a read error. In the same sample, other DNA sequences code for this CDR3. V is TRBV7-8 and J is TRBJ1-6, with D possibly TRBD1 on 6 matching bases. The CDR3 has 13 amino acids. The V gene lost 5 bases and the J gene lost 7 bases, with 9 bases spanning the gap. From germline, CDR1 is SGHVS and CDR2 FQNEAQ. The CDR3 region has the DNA TGTGCCAGCAGCCCCGGACAGAATTCACCCCTCCACTTT. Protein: CASSPGQNSPLHF.

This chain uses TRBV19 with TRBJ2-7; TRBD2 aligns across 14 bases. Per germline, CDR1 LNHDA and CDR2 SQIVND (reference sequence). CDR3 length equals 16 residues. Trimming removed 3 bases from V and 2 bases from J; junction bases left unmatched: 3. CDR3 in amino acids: CASSMGLAGAAYEQYF. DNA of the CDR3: TGTGCCAGTAGTATGGGACTAGCGGGAGCAGCCTACGAGCAGTACTTC.

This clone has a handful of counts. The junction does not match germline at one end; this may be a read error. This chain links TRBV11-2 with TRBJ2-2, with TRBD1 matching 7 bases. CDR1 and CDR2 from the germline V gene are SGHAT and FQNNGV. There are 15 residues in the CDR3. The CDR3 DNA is TGTGCCAGCAGCCTAGACAGGGCGAACACCGGGGAGCTGTTTTTT. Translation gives CASSLDRANTGELFF. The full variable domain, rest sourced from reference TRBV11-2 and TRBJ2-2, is EAGVAQSPRYKIIEKRQSVAFWCNPISGHATLYWYQQILGQGPKLLIQFQNNGVVDDSQLPKDRFSAERLKGVDSTLKIQPAKLEDSAVYLCASSLDRANTGELFFGEGSRLTVL.

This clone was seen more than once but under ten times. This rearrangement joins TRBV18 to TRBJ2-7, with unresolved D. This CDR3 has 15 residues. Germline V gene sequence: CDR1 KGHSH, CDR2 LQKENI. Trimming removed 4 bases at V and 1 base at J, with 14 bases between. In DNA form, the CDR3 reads TGTGCCAGCTCACTATCAGCTGGGCCGTCCTACGAGCAGTACTTC. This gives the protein CASSLSAGPSYEQYF.

CDR3 nucleotide sequence: TGTGACAAAGGACTAGCGGGAGGGCCCCCCACAGATACGCAGTATTTT. It specifies CDKGLAGGPPTDTQYF. The genes are TRBV7-2 and TRBJ2-3; 15 bases map to TRBD2. CDR1 and CDR2 (germline): SGHTA, FQGNSA. This CDR3 is 16 amino acids long.

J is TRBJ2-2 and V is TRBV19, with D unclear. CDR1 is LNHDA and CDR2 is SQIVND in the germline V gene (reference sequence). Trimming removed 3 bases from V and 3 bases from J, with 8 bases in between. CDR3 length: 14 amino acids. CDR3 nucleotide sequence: TGTGCCAGTAGTATCCAGGAGTACACCGGGGAGCTGTTTTTT. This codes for CASSIQEYTGELFF.

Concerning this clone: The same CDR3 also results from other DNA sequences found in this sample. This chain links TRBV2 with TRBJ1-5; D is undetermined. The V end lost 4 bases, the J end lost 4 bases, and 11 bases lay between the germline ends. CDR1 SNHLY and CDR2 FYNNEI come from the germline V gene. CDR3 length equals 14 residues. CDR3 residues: CASSGGFGNQPQHF. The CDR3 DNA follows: TGTGCCAGCAGTGGAGGGTTTGGAAATCAGCCCCAGCATTTT. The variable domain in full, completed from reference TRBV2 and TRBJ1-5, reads EPEVTQTPSHQVTQMGQEVILRCVPISNHLYFYWYRQILGQKVEFLVSFYNNEISEKSEIFDDQFSVERPDGSNFTLKIRSTKLEDSAMYFCASSGGFGNQPQHFGDGTRLSIL.

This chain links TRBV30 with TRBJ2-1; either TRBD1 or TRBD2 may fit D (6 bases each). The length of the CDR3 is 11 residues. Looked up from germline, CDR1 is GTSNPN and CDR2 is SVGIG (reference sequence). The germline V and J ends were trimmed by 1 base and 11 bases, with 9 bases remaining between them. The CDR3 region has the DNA TGTGCCTGGAGTGGGGGGGCCCAGCAGTTCTTC. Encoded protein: CAWSGGAQQFF.

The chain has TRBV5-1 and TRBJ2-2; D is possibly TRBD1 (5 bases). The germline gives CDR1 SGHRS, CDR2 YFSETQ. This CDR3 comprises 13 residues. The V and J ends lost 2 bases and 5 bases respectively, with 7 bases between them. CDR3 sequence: CASSLYRTGELFF. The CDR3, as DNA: TGCGCCAGCAGCTTATACAGGACCGGGGAGCTGTTTTTT.